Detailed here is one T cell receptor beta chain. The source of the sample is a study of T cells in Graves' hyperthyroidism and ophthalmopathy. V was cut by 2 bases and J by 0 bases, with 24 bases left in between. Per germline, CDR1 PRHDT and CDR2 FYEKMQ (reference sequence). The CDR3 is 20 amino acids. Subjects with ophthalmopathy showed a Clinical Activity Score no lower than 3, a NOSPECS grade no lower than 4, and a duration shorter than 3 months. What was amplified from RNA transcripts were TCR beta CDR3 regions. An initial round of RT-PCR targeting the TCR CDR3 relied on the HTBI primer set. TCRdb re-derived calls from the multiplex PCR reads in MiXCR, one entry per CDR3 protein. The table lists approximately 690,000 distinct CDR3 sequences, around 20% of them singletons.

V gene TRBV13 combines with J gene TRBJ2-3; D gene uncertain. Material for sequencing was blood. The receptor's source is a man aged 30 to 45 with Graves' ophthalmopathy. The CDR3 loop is CASSLTVRHLTLGSTDTQYF. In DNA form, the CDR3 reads TGTGCCAGCAGCTTAACTGTTCGACACTTAACCCTAGGCAGCACAGATACGCAGTATTTT.